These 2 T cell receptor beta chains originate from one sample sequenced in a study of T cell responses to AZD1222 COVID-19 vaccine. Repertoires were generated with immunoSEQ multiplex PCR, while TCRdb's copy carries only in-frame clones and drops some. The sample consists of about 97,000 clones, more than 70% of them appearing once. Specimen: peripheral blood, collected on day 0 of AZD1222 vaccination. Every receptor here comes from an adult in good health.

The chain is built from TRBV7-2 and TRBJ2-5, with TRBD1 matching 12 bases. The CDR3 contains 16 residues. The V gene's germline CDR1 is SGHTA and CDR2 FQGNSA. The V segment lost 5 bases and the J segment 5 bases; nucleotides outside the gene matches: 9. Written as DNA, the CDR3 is TGTGCCAGCAGCACCCCCGGGACAGGGGGCTACGAGACCCAGTACTTC. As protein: CASSTPGTGGYETQYF.

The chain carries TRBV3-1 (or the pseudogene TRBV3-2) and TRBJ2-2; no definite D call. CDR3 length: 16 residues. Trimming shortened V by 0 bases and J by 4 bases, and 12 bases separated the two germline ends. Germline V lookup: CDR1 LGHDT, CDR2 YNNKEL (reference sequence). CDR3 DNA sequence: TGTGCCAGCAGCCAAGAAGTCAGCGATCGCACCGGGGAGCTGTTTTTT. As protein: CASSQEVSDRTGELFF.